The sequence of this TCR beta chain was determined in a study of T cell responses to AZD1222 COVID-19 vaccine. The data were produced by immunoSEQ multiplex PCR, yet TCRdb's version contains in-frame clones alone and is incomplete. The sample includes some 73,000 clones, 75% to 90% seen only once; the top ten take over 7.5%. The trim removed 4 bases at V and 2 bases at J, leaving 2 bases unmatched. Germline V CDR1 and CDR2: SGHRS, YFSETQ. The CDR3 has 14 amino acids. To note about this clone: Its target is unknown.

Whole-study results and caveats: Mostly white British, mostly female donors; authors suggested clonal diversity may be underestimated.

The chain has TRBV5-1 and TRBJ1-1; 10 nucleotides line up with TRBD1. The sequence derives from an adult who received the AZD1222 COVID-19 vaccine. This sample comprised peripheral blood, obtained 28 days after the second AZD1222 dose. CDR3 DNA: TGCGCCAGCAGCAGGGACAGGGGAAACACTGAAGCTTTCTTT. Encoded protein: CASSRDRGNTEAFF.